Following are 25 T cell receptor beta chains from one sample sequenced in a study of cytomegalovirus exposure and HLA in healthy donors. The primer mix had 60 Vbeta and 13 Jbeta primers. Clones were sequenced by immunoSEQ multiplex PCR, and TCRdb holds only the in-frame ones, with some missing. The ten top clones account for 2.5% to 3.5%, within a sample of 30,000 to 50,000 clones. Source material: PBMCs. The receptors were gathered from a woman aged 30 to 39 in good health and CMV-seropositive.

The DNA of the CDR3 is TGTGCCAGCAGTGTCACCAACAGGGGGGAGTCTAACTATGGCTACACCTTC. Translation: CASSVTNRGESNYGYTF. The chain carries TRBV6-1 and TRBJ1-2; 8 nucleotides align to TRBD1. The CDR3 is 17 residues long. Germline V gene sequence: CDR1 MNHNS, CDR2 SASEGT. The trim removed 4 bases at V and 0 bases at J, leaving 10 bases unmatched.

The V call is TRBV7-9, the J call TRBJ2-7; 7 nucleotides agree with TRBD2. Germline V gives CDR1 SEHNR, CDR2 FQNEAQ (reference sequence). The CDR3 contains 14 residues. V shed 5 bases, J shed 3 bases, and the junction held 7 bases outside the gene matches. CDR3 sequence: CASSGGDEDYEQYF. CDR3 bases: TGTGCCAGCAGCGGGGGGGACGAGGACTACGAGCAGTACTTC.

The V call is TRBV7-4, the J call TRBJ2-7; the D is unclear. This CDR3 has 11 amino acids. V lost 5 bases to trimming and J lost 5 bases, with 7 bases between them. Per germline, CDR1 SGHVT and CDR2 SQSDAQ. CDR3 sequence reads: CASSPYDEQYF. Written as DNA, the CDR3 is TGTGCCAGCAGCCCGTATGACGAGCAGTACTTC.

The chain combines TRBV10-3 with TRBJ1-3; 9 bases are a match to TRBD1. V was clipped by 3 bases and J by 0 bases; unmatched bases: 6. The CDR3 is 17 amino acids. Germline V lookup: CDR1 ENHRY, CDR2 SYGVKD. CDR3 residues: CAISDWDREVSGNTIYF. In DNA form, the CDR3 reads TGTGCCATCAGTGACTGGGACAGGGAAGTCTCTGGAAACACCATATATTTT.

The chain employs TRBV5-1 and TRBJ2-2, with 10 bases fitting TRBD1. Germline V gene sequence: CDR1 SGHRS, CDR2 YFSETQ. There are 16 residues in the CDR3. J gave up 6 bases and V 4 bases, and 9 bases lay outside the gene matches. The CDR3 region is CASSTPGTGEAGELFF. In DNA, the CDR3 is TGCGCCAGCAGCACACCCGGGACAGGGGAAGCCGGGGAGCTGTTTTTT.

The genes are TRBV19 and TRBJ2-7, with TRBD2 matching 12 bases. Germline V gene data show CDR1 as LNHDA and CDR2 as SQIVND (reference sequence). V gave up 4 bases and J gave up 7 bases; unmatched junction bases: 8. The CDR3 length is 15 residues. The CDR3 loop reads CASSRLAGAREEQYF. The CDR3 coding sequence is TGTGCCAGTAGTAGACTAGCGGGGGCTCGAGAGGAGCAGTACTTC.

This CDR3 reads CASSSRRDTEAFF. The CDR3 DNA follows: TGTGCCAGTAGCTCTAGGCGGGACACTGAAGCTTTCTTT. The chain links TRBV19 to TRBJ1-1, with D hard to call. Germline assignment: CDR1 LNHDA and CDR2 SQIVND (reference sequence). The CDR3 length is 13 residues. Trimming took 6 bases from V and 3 from J, leaving 11 bases between them.

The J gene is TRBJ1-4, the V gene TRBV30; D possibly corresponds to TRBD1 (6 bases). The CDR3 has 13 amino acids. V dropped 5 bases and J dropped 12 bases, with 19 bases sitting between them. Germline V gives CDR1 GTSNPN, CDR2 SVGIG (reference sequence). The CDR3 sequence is CAWADRLYGELFF. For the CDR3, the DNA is TGTGCCTGGGCCGACAGGCTTTACGGGGAACTGTTTTTT.

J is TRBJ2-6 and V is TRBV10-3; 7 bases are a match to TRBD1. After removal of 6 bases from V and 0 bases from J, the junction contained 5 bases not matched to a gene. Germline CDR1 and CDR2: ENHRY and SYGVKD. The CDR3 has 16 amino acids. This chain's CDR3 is CAISRQGFSGANVLTF. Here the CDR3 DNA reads TGTGCCATCAGCCGACAGGGTTTCTCTGGGGCCAACGTCCTGACTTTC.

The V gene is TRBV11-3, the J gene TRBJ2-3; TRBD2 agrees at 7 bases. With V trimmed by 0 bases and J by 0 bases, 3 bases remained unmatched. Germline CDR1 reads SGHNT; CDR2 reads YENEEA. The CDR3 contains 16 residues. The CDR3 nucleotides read TGTGCCAGCAGCTTAGATGAGGGACTAAGCACAGATACGCAGTATTTT. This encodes CASSLDEGLSTDTQYF. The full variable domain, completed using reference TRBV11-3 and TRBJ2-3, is EAGVVQSPRYKIIEKKQPVAFWCNPISGHNTLYWYLQNLGQGPELLIRYENEEAVDDSQLPKDRFSAERLKGVDSTLKIQPAELGDSAVYLCASSLDEGLSTDTQYFGPGTRLTVL.

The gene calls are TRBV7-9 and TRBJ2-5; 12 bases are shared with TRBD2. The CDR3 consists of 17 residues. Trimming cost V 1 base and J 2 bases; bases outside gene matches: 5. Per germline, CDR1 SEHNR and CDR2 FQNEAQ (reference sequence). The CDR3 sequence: CASSLGLAGDTQETQYF. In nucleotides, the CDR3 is TGTGCCAGCAGCTTAGGACTAGCGGGGGATACACAAGAGACCCAGTACTTC.

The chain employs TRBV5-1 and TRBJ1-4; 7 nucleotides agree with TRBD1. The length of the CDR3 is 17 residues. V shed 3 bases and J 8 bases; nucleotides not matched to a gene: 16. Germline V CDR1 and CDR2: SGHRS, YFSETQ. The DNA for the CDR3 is TGCGCCAGCAGCTCCTGGGACAGCCAAAAGTCATTCGAAAAACTGTTTTTT. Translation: CASSSWDSQKSFEKLFF. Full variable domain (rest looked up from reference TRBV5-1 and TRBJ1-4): KAGVTQTPRYLIKTRGQQVTLSCSPISGHRSVSWYQQTPGQGLQFLFEYFSETQRNKGNFPGRFSGRQFSNSRSEMNVSTLELGDSALYLCASSSWDSQKSFEKLFFGSGTQLSVL.

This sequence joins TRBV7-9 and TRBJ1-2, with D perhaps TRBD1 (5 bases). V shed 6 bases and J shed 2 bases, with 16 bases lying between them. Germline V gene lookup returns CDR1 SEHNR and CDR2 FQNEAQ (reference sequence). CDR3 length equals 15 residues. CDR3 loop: CASSLPGGTNYGYTF. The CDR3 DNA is TGTGCCAGCAGTCTACCCGGGGGAACCAACTATGGCTACACCTTC.

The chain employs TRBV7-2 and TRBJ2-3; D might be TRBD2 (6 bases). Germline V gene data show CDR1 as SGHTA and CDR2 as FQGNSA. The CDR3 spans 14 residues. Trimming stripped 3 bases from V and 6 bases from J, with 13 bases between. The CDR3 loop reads CASSFTSPPDTQYF. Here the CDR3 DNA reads TGTGCCAGCAGCTTTACTAGCCCTCCGGATACGCAGTATTTT.

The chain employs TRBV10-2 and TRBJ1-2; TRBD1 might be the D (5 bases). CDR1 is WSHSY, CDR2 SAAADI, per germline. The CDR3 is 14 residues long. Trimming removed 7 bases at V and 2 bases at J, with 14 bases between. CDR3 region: CASNDPGVNYGYTF. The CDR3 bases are TGCGCCAGCAACGACCCGGGGGTCAACTATGGCTACACCTTC.

CDR3 DNA sequence: TGTGCCAGCAGCCCGGGGGGGCCTTCCTACGAGCAGTACTTC. Amino acids: CASSPGGPSYEQYF. The V call is TRBV7-9, the J call TRBJ2-7; 8 positions agree with TRBD2. J was trimmed by 1 base and V by 5 bases; bases with no gene match: 4. The CDR3 loop spans 14 amino acids. CDR1 and CDR2 from the germline V gene are SEHNR and FQNEAQ (reference sequence).

The CDR3 loop reads CASSAGQGRYGYTF. CDR3 DNA: TGCGCCAGCAGCGCGGGACAGGGCCGCTATGGCTACACCTTC. This sequence joins TRBV5-1 and TRBJ1-2, with 9 bases matching TRBD1. Germline-derived CDR1 and CDR2 are SGHRS and YFSETQ. The CDR3 length is 14 residues. V dropped 4 bases and J dropped 4; count of bases not matched to a gene: 5.

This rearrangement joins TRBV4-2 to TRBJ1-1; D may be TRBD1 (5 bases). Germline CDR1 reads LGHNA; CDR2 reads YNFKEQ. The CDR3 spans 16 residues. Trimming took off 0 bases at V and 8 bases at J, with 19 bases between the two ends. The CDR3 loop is CASSQDAGGTKGEAFF. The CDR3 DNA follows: TGTGCCAGCAGCCAAGATGCGGGCGGGACGAAAGGGGAAGCTTTCTTT.

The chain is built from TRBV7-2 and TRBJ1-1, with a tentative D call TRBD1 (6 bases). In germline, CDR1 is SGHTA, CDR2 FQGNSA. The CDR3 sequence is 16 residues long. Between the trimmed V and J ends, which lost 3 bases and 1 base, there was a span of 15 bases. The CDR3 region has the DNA TGTGCCAGCAGCTTTGGGGGCTGGGGGGGGAACACTGAAGCTTTCTTT. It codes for CASSFGGWGGNTEAFF.

CDR3 loop: CASSSSGGEAFF. For the CDR3, the DNA is TGTGCCAGCAGCTCCTCAGGGGGAGAAGCTTTCTTT. The chain is built from TRBV7-9 and TRBJ1-1; 7 nucleotides match TRBD1. Losses at the gene ends were 4 bases for V and 8 bases for J; bases not matched to a gene: 4. Germline CDR1 SEHNR, CDR2 FQNEAQ (reference sequence). The CDR3 covers 12 residues.

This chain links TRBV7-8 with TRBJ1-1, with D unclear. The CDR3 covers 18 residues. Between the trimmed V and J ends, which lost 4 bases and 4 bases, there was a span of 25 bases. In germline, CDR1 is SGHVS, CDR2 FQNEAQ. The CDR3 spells CASSSTTGRGRASTEAFF. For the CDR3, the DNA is TGTGCCAGCAGCTCGACGACGGGCAGAGGGAGGGCTTCCACTGAAGCTTTCTTT.

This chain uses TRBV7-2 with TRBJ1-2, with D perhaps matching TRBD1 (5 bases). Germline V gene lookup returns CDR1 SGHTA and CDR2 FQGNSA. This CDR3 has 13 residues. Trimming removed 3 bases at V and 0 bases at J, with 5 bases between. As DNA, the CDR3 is TGTGCCAGCAGCTTGGACACTAACTATGGCTACACCTTC. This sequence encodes CASSLDTNYGYTF.

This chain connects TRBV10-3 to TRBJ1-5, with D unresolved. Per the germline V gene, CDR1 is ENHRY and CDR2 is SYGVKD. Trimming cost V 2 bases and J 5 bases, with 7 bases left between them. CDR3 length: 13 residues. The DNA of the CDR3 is TGTGCCATCAGTGAGACGGTGCATCAGCCCCAGCATTTT. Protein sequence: CAISETVHQPQHF.

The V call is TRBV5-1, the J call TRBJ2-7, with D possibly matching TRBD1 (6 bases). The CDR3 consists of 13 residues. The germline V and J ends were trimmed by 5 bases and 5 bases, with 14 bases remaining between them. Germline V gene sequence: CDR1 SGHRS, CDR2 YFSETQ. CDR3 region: CASRPTGIHEQYF. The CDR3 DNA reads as TGCGCCAGCAGACCAACAGGGATCCACGAGCAGTACTTC.

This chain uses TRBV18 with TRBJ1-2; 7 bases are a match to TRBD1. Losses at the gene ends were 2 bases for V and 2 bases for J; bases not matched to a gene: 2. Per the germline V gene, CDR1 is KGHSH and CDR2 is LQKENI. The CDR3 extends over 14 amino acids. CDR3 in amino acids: CASSPETGNYGYTF. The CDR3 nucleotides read TGTGCCAGCTCACCAGAGACAGGGAACTATGGCTACACCTTC.